These 23 T cell receptor beta chains were all obtained from the same sample, sequenced in a study of regulatory T cells in long-lasting Graves disease. TCR beta libraries were built with iRepertoire HTBI primers and Arm-PCR of CDR3 regions. TCRdb re-analysed the multiplex PCR reads in MiXCR, keeping a single row per CDR3 protein. Among approximately 500,000 distinct CDR3 sequences listed, 20% to 25% were seen once. Time point noted: persistent/refractory GD, antithyroid drugs over 5 years with positive TRAb. After RNA was extracted from PBMCs, the TCR library was made from it. The material sequenced was peripheral blood mononuclear cells (PBMCs), taken when the disease was refractory, from a patient treated with antithyroid drugs. The receptors stem from a female donor with Graves disease.

This CDR3 reads CASSRTPGQPNEKLFF. Here the CDR3 DNA reads TGCGCCAGCAGCCGTACCCCGGGACAGCCGAATGAAAAACTGTTTTTT. The chain combines TRBV4-1 with TRBJ1-4, with 7 bases aligning to TRBD1. Germline V lookup: CDR1 MGHRA, CDR2 YSYEKL. Trimming at V came to 4 bases and at J to 5 bases, leaving 10 bases not matched to a gene. The CDR3 contains 16 residues.

V is TRBV29-1 and J is TRBJ2-4; D perhaps matches TRBD2 (8 bases). CDR1 SQVTM and CDR2 ANQGSEA come from the germline V gene. V was cut by 4 bases and J by 8 bases, with 15 bases left in between. The CDR3 totals 13 residues. Written as DNA, the CDR3 is TGCAGCGTTGCTGGGACAGCGGGGGACATTCAGTACTTC. Its translation is CSVAGTAGDIQYF.

The chain has TRBV20-1 and TRBJ2-3; unclear D gene. V gave up 1 base and J gave up 10 bases, with 15 bases separating them. The CDR3 spans 13 residues. CDR1 DFQATT and CDR2 SNEGSKA come from the germline V gene (reference sequence). The DNA of the CDR3 is TGCAGTGCTAGAGTTCCAGCCAGGTCGGCGCAGTATTTT. It is translated as CSARVPARSAQYF.

V usage is TRBV4-1 and J usage is TRBJ2-2; the D gene is possibly TRBD2 (5 bases). Germline CDR1 is MGHRA and CDR2 is YSYEKL. The CDR3 covers 16 residues. Trimming removed 5 bases from V and 1 base from J, with 14 bases in between. CDR3 in DNA: TGCGCCAGCAGCACCCCCCCGGCGGGGAACACCGGGGAGCTGTTTTTT. It translates to CASSTPPAGNTGELFF.

This clonotype has only a few counts. The V call is TRBV30, the J call TRBJ2-7; D possibly corresponds to TRBD2 (7 bases). In germline, CDR1 is GTSNPN, CDR2 SVGIG (reference sequence). V lost 2 bases and J 5 bases, leaving 13 bases between the germline ends. This CDR3 has 13 amino acids. The CDR3 region has the DNA TGTGCCTGGAGTTTCGGGGGGCGCGACGAGCAGTACTTC. This gives the protein CAWSFGGRDEQYF.

As regards this clonotype: This clone may be a read error of a much larger clone one base away. The chain carries TRBV6-4 and TRBJ2-7; TRBD2 aligns across 10 bases. The germline V gene encodes CDR1 MRHNA and CDR2 SNTAGT. The CDR3 extends over 14 amino acids. DNA of the CDR3: TGTGCCAGCAGTGAAGTCGCAGCGGGGGGGGAGCAGTGCTTC. This codes for CASSEVAAGGEQCF.

This chain connects TRBV20-1 to TRBJ1-5; 8 nucleotides match TRBD1. CDR3 size: 13 residues. Germline V gives CDR1 DFQATT, CDR2 SNEGSKA (reference sequence). Trimming removed 6 bases from V and 4 bases from J; junction bases left unmatched: 5. The DNA for the CDR3 is TGCAGTGCCGCTAGACAGGGGAATCAGCCCCAGCATTTT. It yields the protein CSAARQGNQPQHF.

In its sample, this clonotype was seen many times. V is TRBV6-5 and J is TRBJ2-7; D possibly matches TRBD1 or TRBD2 (5 bases each). This CDR3 is 16 amino acids long. Trimming removed 4 bases at V and 3 bases at J, with 19 bases between. The V gene's germline CDR1 is MNHEY and CDR2 SVGAGI. The CDR3, as DNA: TGTGCCAGCAGTTTGGCAGAAGCTAGGGACGGCTACGAGCAGTACTTC. Its protein product is CASSLAEARDGYEQYF.

This CDR3 reads CASSPEAGLYPSGANVLTF. CDR3 nucleotides: TGTGCCAGCAGCCCCGAGGCCGGCTTGTATCCCTCTGGGGCCAACGTCCTGACTTTC. The rearrangement links TRBV6-4 to TRBJ2-6; no definite D call. Germline CDR1 and CDR2: MRHNA and SNTAGT. V gave up 6 bases and J gave up 0 bases, with 21 bases separating them. The CDR3 consists of 19 residues.

The V and J genes are TRBV7-2 and TRBJ2-4; TRBD2 agrees at 10 bases. The V and J ends lost 1 base and 3 bases, in that order; junction bases with no gene match: 9. There are 18 residues in the CDR3. In germline, CDR1 is SGHTA, CDR2 FQGNSA. CDR3 nucleotide sequence: TGTGCCAGCAGCTTAGGCCGGCTAGCGGGAGATCTCAAAAACATTCAGTACTTC. As protein: CASSLGRLAGDLKNIQYF.

This clonotype was recorded a few times. The CDR3 here is CASSILQGDREKTQYF. The CDR3 nucleotides read TGTGCCAGTAGTATACTCCAGGGGGACAGGGAGAAGACCCAGTACTTC. The chain employs TRBV19 and TRBJ2-5, with TRBD1 identical over 9 bases. The CDR3 totals 16 residues. The V and J ends lost 2 bases and 6 bases, in that order; junction bases with no gene match: 10. Looked up from germline, CDR1 is LNHDA and CDR2 is SQIVND (reference sequence).

Turning to this clonotype: A read error may be the cause here, since a much bigger clone is one base away. The rearrangement uses TRBV28 and TRBJ1-1, with D unresolved. Germline values: CDR1 MDHEN, CDR2 SYDVKM. The CDR3 runs 13 residues. CDR3 coding DNA: TGTGCCGGCAGTCCCTCGACGAACACTGAAGCTTTCTTT. Translation gives CAGSPSTNTEAFF.

This clonotype was observed at least ten times. The chain employs TRBV28 and TRBJ2-5; 9 nucleotides line up with TRBD1. The ends lost 7 bases at V and 2 bases at J; junction bases unmatched: 8. CDR3 length: 15 residues. Per germline, CDR1 MDHEN and CDR2 SYDVKM. For the CDR3, the DNA is TGTGCCAGCATCCTTGCCGGACAGGGGCAAGAGACCCAGTACTTC. Translated: CASILAGQGQETQYF.

This clonotype has only a few counts. This chain uses TRBV7-2 with TRBJ1-4; D might be TRBD1 (5 bases). The CDR3 sequence is 15 residues long. CDR1 and CDR2 (germline): SGHTA, FQGNSA. The V end lost 5 bases, the J end lost 7 bases, and 17 bases lay between the germline ends. CDR3 bases: TGTGCCAGCAGCACCTTAGGAGGGGATGTTGAAAAACTGTTTTTT. Its translation: CASSTLGGDVEKLFF.

This clonotype came up many times. The CDR3 loop is CASSSDRVETQYF. CDR3 nucleotides: TGTGCCAGCAGCTCCGATAGGGTTGAGACCCAGTACTTC. This chain links TRBV11-3 with TRBJ2-5; no clear D. The CDR3 is made up of 13 amino acids. V was cut by 4 bases and J by 5 bases, with 11 bases left in between. Germline assignment: CDR1 SGHNT and CDR2 YENEEA.

This clonotype was recorded at least ten times. This chain joins TRBV28 and TRBJ1-6; tentatively, D is TRBD1 (6 bases). Germline values: CDR1 MDHEN, CDR2 SYDVKM. There are 17 residues in the CDR3. V was shortened by 5 bases and J by 0 bases, with 14 bases between the two germline ends. The CDR3 protein is CASSPGQHNSYNSPLHF. CDR3 nucleotide sequence: TGTGCCAGCAGTCCCGGACAGCACAACTCCTATAATTCACCCCTCCACTTT. Together with reference TRBV28 and TRBJ1-6, the CDR3 gives the full variable domain: DVKVTQSSRYLVKRTGEKVFLECVQDMDHENMFWYRQDPGLGLRLIYFSYDVKMKEKGDIPEGYSVSREKKERFSLILESASTNQTSMYLCASSPGQHNSYNSPLHFGNGTRLTVT.

This clonotype was detected many times. V gene TRBV6-1 combines with J gene TRBJ1-2; a possible D gene is TRBD1 (5 bases). The CDR3 loop spans 21 amino acids. Trimming left V 5 bases short and J 4 bases short, with 35 bases between. In germline, CDR1 is MNHNS, CDR2 SASEGT. CDR3 in DNA: TGTGCCAGCAGTAACCCGTATTTTACCCGGGACGGCCACCGTTCTACCTATGGCTACACCTTC. Its translation: CASSNPYFTRDGHRSTYGYTF.

In this sample, this clonotype turned up many times. V and J are TRBV7-2 and TRBJ2-2, with D unresolved. CDR3 length: 16 residues. V dropped 2 bases and J dropped 0 bases, with 10 bases sitting between them. Germline values: CDR1 SGHTA, CDR2 FQGNSA. The CDR3 nucleotides are TGTGCCAGCAGCTTAACTCGGCAGACGAACACCGGGGAGCTGTTTTTT. As protein: CASSLTRQTNTGELFF.

The sample holds many counts of this clonotype. CDR3 nucleotides: TGTGCCAGCAGTGAAGCTCAGGGGGCGGATAATTCACCCCTCCACTTT. Translation: CASSEAQGADNSPLHF. V usage is TRBV6-1 and J usage is TRBJ1-6, with 8 bases fitting TRBD1. Trimming removed 0 bases from V and 5 bases from J; junction bases left unmatched: 3. Germline V gene data show CDR1 as MNHNS and CDR2 as SASEGT. This CDR3 comprises 16 residues.

This clonotype was observed a handful of times. V is TRBV19 and J is TRBJ2-6; 7 positions match TRBD2. The CDR3 length is 19 residues. CDR1 is LNHDA and CDR2 is SQIVND in the germline V gene (reference sequence). The V gene end was trimmed by 5 bases and the J gene end by 0 bases; junction bases not matched to a gene: 13. The CDR3 nucleotides are TGTGCCAGTAGTCCTTGGGGGGGGTCTTTAAGCTCTGGGGCCAACGTCCTGACTTTC. Its protein product is CASSPWGGSLSSGANVLTF.

V usage is TRBV10-3 and J usage is TRBJ1-1; unclear D gene. This CDR3 has 12 residues. CDR1 is ENHRY, CDR2 SYGVKD, per germline. Trimming shortened V by 6 bases and J by 5 bases, and 10 bases separated the two germline ends. CDR3 sequence reads: CAISPSWTEAFF. CDR3 nucleotides: TGTGCCATCAGCCCCAGTTGGACTGAAGCTTTCTTT.

This clonotype was seen many times. The chain combines TRBV10-3 with TRBJ1-2, with D possibly matching TRBD1 (5 bases). Deletions cut 4 bases from V and 0 bases from J, with 15 bases between. CDR1 ENHRY and CDR2 SYGVKD come from the germline V gene. The CDR3 extends over 16 amino acids. The CDR3, as DNA: TGTGCCATCAGTGCCCAAGTTGGGGGGGCTAACTATGGCTACACCTTC. Residues: CAISAQVGGANYGYTF.

The rearrangement uses TRBV5-1 and TRBJ1-5, with D possibly being TRBD1 (5 bases). The V gene's germline CDR1 is SGHRS and CDR2 YFSETQ. The CDR3 is made up of 14 amino acids. The ends were cut back, 4 bases at V and 5 bases at J, with 13 bases in the middle. CDR3 amino acids: CASSPGGEYQPQHF. The DNA for the CDR3 is TGCGCCAGCAGCCCGGGGGGGGAGTATCAGCCCCAGCATTTT.